One sample yielded the 18 T cell receptor beta chains listed below, sequenced in a study of cytomegalovirus exposure and HLA in healthy donors. Use of 60 Vbeta and 13 Jbeta primers characterized the PCR. Sequencing used immunoSEQ multiplex PCR; TCRdb keeps in-frame clones, though not all of them. This repertoire shows approximately 130,000 clones, approximately 80% found once; its top ten account for around 3%. Specimen: PBMCs. These receptors originate from a boy aged 2 to 10 in good health and CMV-seronegative.

Here the CDR3 DNA reads TGCAGCGTTGAGGTCTACCTTAGGCAACCCCAGACAGCTTCCGATACGCAGTATTTT. Its protein product is CSVEVYLRQPQTASDTQYF. The chain employs TRBV29-1 and TRBJ2-3; a possible D gene is TRBD1 (5 bases). There are 19 residues in the CDR3. The germline CDR1 and CDR2 sequences are SQVTM and ANQGSEA. V was trimmed by 3 bases and J by 6 bases, leaving 31 bases between them.

The chain carries TRBV28 and TRBJ2-7, with 7 bases aligning to TRBD1. The CDR3 covers 17 residues. Germline V gives CDR1 MDHEN, CDR2 SYDVKM. The ends lost 8 bases at V and 3 bases at J; junction bases unmatched: 19. CDR3 sequence (DNA): TGTGCCAGCGTTACTTACTTGGGACAGCCCTCCGGCTACGAGCAGTACTTC. It translates to CASVTYLGQPSGYEQYF.

V and J are TRBV18 and TRBJ2-1; TRBD2 matches 10 bases. J lost 4 bases, V lost 0 bases, and 21 bases had no gene match. CDR1 KGHSH and CDR2 LQKENI come from the germline V gene. The CDR3 is 22 amino acids. The CDR3 sequence: CASSPPPNILSGRATIYNEQFF. The CDR3 DNA follows: TGTGCCAGCTCACCACCCCCGAACATATTAAGCGGGAGGGCAACAATTTACAATGAGCAGTTCTTC. Variable domain in full (rest from reference TRBV18 and TRBJ2-1): NAGVMQNPRHLVRRRGQEARLRCSPMKGHSHVYWYRQLPEEGLKFMVYLQKENIIDESGMPKERFSAEFPKEGPSILRIQQVVRGDSAAYFCASSPPPNILSGRATIYNEQFFGPGTRLTVL.

The chain joins TRBV7-9 to TRBJ2-1; 13 bases agree with TRBD2. The CDR3 spans 17 residues. V lost 4 bases, J lost 7 bases, and 10 bases stayed unmatched. Per the germline V gene, CDR1 is SEHNR and CDR2 is FQNEAQ (reference sequence). This chain's CDR3 is CASSSPGLAGEGNEQFF. In nucleotides, the CDR3 is TGTGCCAGCAGCTCCCCCGGACTAGCGGGAGAGGGTAATGAGCAGTTCTTC. Filled out from reference TRBV7-9 and TRBJ2-1, the complete variable domain reads DTGVSQNPRHKITKRGQNVTFRCDPISEHNRLYWYRQTLGQGPEFLTYFQNEAQLEKSRLLSDRFSAERPKGSFSTLEIQRTEQGDSAMYLCASSSPGLAGEGNEQFFGPGTRLTVL.

The V call is TRBV13, the J call TRBJ1-2; 9 bases are a match to TRBD1. The CDR3 runs to 17 residues. J was trimmed by 6 bases and V by 7 bases; bases with no gene match: 18. The germline CDR1 and CDR2 sequences are PRHDT and FYEKMQ (reference sequence). The CDR3 loop reads CASIPIRDRVYGDGYTF. The CDR3 bases are TGTGCCAGCATTCCGATCCGGGACAGGGTATACGGGGATGGCTACACCTTC.

This clone was picked up one time. The chain carries TRBV4-1 and TRBJ1-2; D is unclear. Trimming removed 0 bases from V and 4 bases from J, with 12 bases in between. Germline loops: CDR1 MGHRA, CDR2 YSYEKL. The CDR3 extends over 15 amino acids. CDR3 coding DNA: TGCGCCAGCAGCCAAGATCCAACTGATTCCTATGGCTACACCTTC. Its translation is CASSQDPTDSYGYTF.

The V call is TRBV4-3, the J call TRBJ1-2, with 9 nucleotides matching TRBD1. There are 16 residues in the CDR3. V gave up 0 bases and J gave up 3 bases; unmatched junction bases: 5. Germline CDR1 and CDR2: LGHNA and YSLEER. The CDR3 coding sequence is TGCGCCAGCAGCCAAGACTGGACAGGGGCGCACTATGGCTACACCTTC. This translates into CASSQDWTGAHYGYTF.

The chain uses TRBV10-3 and TRBJ2-7; TRBD2 aligns across 7 bases. The germline V gene encodes CDR1 ENHRY and CDR2 SYGVKD. V lost 6 bases and J lost 6; bases outside the gene matches: 8. CDR3 length: 13 amino acids. The CDR3 sequence: CAIRGGAFLEQYV. For the CDR3, the DNA is TGTGCCATCAGGGGAGGGGCGTTTCTCGAGCAGTACGTC.

The CDR3 here is CASSLAGGEQYV. CDR3 nucleotides: TGTGCCAGCAGCTTGGCAGGGGGAGAGCAGTACGTC. This rearrangement joins TRBV5-8 to TRBJ2-7, with 7 bases fitting TRBD1. This CDR3 contains 12 residues. V lost 0 bases and J lost 7; bases outside the gene matches: 1. Germline-derived CDR1 and CDR2 are SGHTS and YDEGEE.

The V call is TRBV4-2, the J call TRBJ2-1; 13 bases map to TRBD2. CDR3 size: 17 residues. With V trimmed by 0 bases and J by 8 bases, 7 bases remained unmatched. The V gene's germline CDR1 is LGHNA and CDR2 YNFKEQ. CDR3 loop: CASSQDATSGGAYEQFF. CDR3 in DNA: TGTGCCAGCAGCCAAGACGCTACTAGCGGGGGGGCCTATGAGCAGTTCTTC.

The gene calls are TRBV7-2 and TRBJ1-3; perhaps TRBD1 as D (5 bases). This CDR3 is built from 17 residues. CDR1 and CDR2 from the germline V gene are SGHTA and FQGNSA. V was cut by 1 base and J by 0 bases, with 13 bases left in between. DNA for the CDR3: TGTGCCAGCAGCTTAGTGGGGGGTCGGCTCTCTGGAAACACCATATATTTT. Amino acids: CASSLVGGRLSGNTIYF.

This chain's CDR3 is CASSSITGGSYNEQFF. The CDR3 nucleotides read TGTGCCAGCAGCTCAATAACAGGGGGCTCCTACAATGAGCAGTTCTTC. This chain connects TRBV7-9 to TRBJ2-1; 8 positions agree with TRBD1. CDR3 length equals 16 residues. V trimming: 4 bases; J trimming: 0 bases; junction bases outside the gene matches: 5. The germline V gene has CDR1 SEHNR and CDR2 FQNEAQ (reference sequence).

The chain has TRBV7-3 and TRBJ2-3; 8 bases match TRBD2. Losses at the gene ends were 3 bases for V and 5 bases for J; bases not matched to a gene: 7. Germline loops: CDR1 SGHTA, CDR2 FQGTGA. The CDR3 spans 15 residues. The CDR3 coding sequence is TGTGCCAGCAGCTTTGGACTAGCTAGAAAAGATACGCAGTATTTT. It codes for CASSFGLARKDTQYF. Together with reference TRBV7-3 and TRBJ2-3, the CDR3 gives the full variable domain: GAGVSQTPSNKVTEKGKYVELRCDPISGHTALYWYRQSLGQGPEFLIYFQGTGAADDSGLPNDRFFAVRPEGSVSTLKIQRTERGDSAVYLCASSFGLARKDTQYFGPGTRLTVL.

This clone turned up a few times. The chain uses TRBV9 and TRBJ2-3; D remains ambiguous. Trimming left V 4 bases short and J 2 bases short, with 14 bases between. The CDR3 extends over 15 amino acids. Germline V gene data show CDR1 as SGDLS and CDR2 as YYNGEE. The DNA of the CDR3 is TGTGCCAGCAGCCCCCCCTCAACCTACACAGATACGCAGTATTTT. This sequence encodes CASSPPSTYTDTQYF. Using reference TRBV9 and TRBJ2-3 for the parts outside the CDR3, the full variable domain is DSGVTQTPKHLITATGQRVTLRCSPRSGDLSVYWYQQSLDQGLQFLIQYYNGEERAKGNILERFSAQQFPDLHSELNLSSLELGDSALYFCASSPPSTYTDTQYFGPGTRLTVL.

Of note for this clone: One end of the junction varies from germline; a read error may be responsible. The sample contains more than one DNA sequence encoding this CDR3. This CDR3 reads CASSPLGLAGVNEQFF. The DNA of the CDR3 is TGCGCCAGCAGTCCCCTAGGACTAGCGGGAGTTAATGAGCAGTTCTTC. The chain couples TRBV27 to TRBJ2-1, with 13 bases that match TRBD2. Germline-derived CDR1 and CDR2 are MNHEY and SMNVEV (reference sequence). The CDR3 extends over 16 amino acids.

V and J are TRBV4-2 and TRBJ2-2; 8 positions match TRBD1. The V gene's germline CDR1 is LGHNA and CDR2 YNFKEQ. The CDR3 runs to 16 residues. With 0 bases clipped from V and 3 bases from J, the junction kept 3 bases outside the gene matches. DNA for the CDR3: TGTGCCAGCAGCCAAGAGGGACAGGATTACACCGGGGAGCTGTTTTTT. The encoded protein is CASSQEGQDYTGELFF.

This chain uses TRBV10-3 with TRBJ2-1, with 16 bases lining up with TRBD2. V trimming: 0 bases; J trimming: 0 bases; junction bases outside the gene matches: 2. CDR1 is ENHRY, CDR2 SYGVKD, per germline. CDR3 size: 19 residues. The DNA for the CDR3 is TGTGCCATCAGTGAGTCGGGGACTAGCGGGAGGGCCTCCTACAATGAGCAGTTCTTC. Encoded protein: CAISESGTSGRASYNEQFF.

The gene calls are TRBV5-1 and TRBJ2-5; 11 bases fit TRBD2. Germline V gene data show CDR1 as SGHRS and CDR2 as YFSETQ. Unmatched junction bases numbered 1, after V lost 3 bases and J lost 3 bases. The CDR3 runs 14 residues. The CDR3 sequence is CASSWGLAEETQYF. CDR3 nucleotides: TGCGCCAGCAGCTGGGGACTAGCGGAAGAGACCCAGTACTTC.